The 16 T cell receptor beta chains reported below all come from one sample, sequenced in a study of blood T cell repertoires in COVID-19. TCRdb keeps only in-frame clones here, not all; method: immunoSEQ multiplex PCR. The table includes approximately 260,000 clones, about nine tenths detected once. The sample was PBMCs or T cells enriched from blood (not recorded which). The receptors derive from a woman in her thirties with acute COVID-19.

This rearrangement joins TRBV19 to TRBJ2-1; TRBD2 aligns across 7 bases. This CDR3 has 15 residues. Germline loops: CDR1 LNHDA, CDR2 SQIVND (reference sequence). The trim removed 6 bases at V and 0 bases at J, leaving 5 bases unmatched. The DNA for the CDR3 is TGTGCCAGTAGACCTAGCGGACACTCCTACAATGAGCAGTTCTTC. It encodes CASRPSGHSYNEQFF.

This chain uses TRBV6-5 with TRBJ2-7; a possible D gene is TRBD2 (5 bases). The length of the CDR3 is 12 residues. CDR1 is MNHEY, CDR2 SVGAGI, per germline. The ends were cut back, 4 bases at V and 10 bases at J, with 14 bases in the middle. The DNA of the CDR3 is TGTGCCAGCAGTTCAAAAAAGGAGGCTCAGTACTTC. Translation gives CASSSKKEAQYF.

The chain employs TRBV7-2 and TRBJ2-2; 11 bases agree with TRBD2. The length of the CDR3 is 16 residues. V dropped 6 bases and J dropped 6; count of bases not matched to a gene: 9. CDR1 SGHTA and CDR2 FQGNSA come from the germline V gene. The CDR3 nucleotides read TGTGCCAGCAGATATACTAGCGGGAGTTTGTCCGGGGAGCTGTTTTTT. This encodes CASRYTSGSLSGELFF.

This clone was picked up a small number of times. The gene calls are TRBV18 and TRBJ1-1; 9 bases are shared with TRBD1. The germline V gene encodes CDR1 KGHSH and CDR2 LQKENI. The CDR3 spans 14 residues. Germline trimming cut 1 base from V and 3 bases from J; bases unmatched to any gene: 0. CDR3 in amino acids: CASSPRTGDTEAFF. Written as DNA, the CDR3 is TGTGCCAGCTCACCACGGACAGGGGACACTGAAGCTTTCTTT.

The chain joins TRBV5-6 to TRBJ1-3; the D gene is possibly TRBD1 (5 bases). This CDR3 has 16 amino acids. The V gene's germline CDR1 is SGHDT and CDR2 YYEEEE. Trimming took off 0 bases at V and 1 base at J, with 11 bases between the two ends. The CDR3, as DNA: TGTGCCAGCAGCTTGGCCGGGGGTCGATCTGGAAACACCATATATTTT. The encoded protein is CASSLAGGRSGNTIYF. Supplemented by reference TRBV5-6 and TRBJ1-3, the full variable domain reads DAGVTQSPTHLIKTRGQQVTLRCSPKSGHDTVSWYQQALGQGPQFIFQYYEEEERQRGNFPDRFSGHQFPNYSSELNVNALLLGDSALYLCASSLAGGRSGNTIYFGEGSWLTVV.

V usage is TRBV2 and J usage is TRBJ2-3; tentatively, D is TRBD2 (6 bases). The CDR3 covers 13 residues. The V end was cut by 4 bases, the J end by 4 bases, with 9 bases between. Looked up from germline, CDR1 is SNHLY and CDR2 is FYNNEI. The CDR3 reads CASSGLVSDTQYF. The CDR3 nucleotides are TGTGCCAGCAGTGGACTAGTCTCAGATACGCAGTATTTT.

The chain recombines TRBV9 with TRBJ2-4, with a tentative D call TRBD1 (6 bases). V was clipped by 0 bases and J by 8 bases, with 15 bases between them. CDR3 length equals 15 residues. The germline V gene encodes CDR1 SGDLS and CDR2 YYNGEE. As DNA, the CDR3 is TGTGCCAGCAGCGTAGTTGGGACAAATAGGGACATTCAGTACTTC. This encodes CASSVVGTNRDIQYF.

The rearrangement uses TRBV28 and TRBJ2-2; TRBD1 might be the D (5 bases). This CDR3 contains 12 residues. In germline, CDR1 is MDHEN, CDR2 SYDVKM. Trimming left V 6 bases short and J 6 bases short, with 8 bases between. The CDR3 here is CASRQGSGELFF. Here the CDR3 DNA reads TGTGCCAGCAGGCAGGGTTCCGGGGAGCTGTTTTTT. Full variable domain (missing parts from reference TRBV28 and TRBJ2-2): DVKVTQSSRYLVKRTGEKVFLECVQDMDHENMFWYRQDPGLGLRLIYFSYDVKMKEKGDIPEGYSVSREKKERFSLILESASTNQTSMYLCASRQGSGELFFGEGSRLTVL.

This clone was counted between two and nine times. This sequence joins TRBV4-3 and TRBJ2-1; 7 bases map to TRBD1. Germline values: CDR1 LGHNA, CDR2 YSLEER. V shed 0 bases and J 8 bases; nucleotides not matched to a gene: 4. CDR3 size: 14 residues. DNA of the CDR3: TGCGCCAGCAGCCAAGATCCCACAGGGGATGAGCAGTTCTTC. It yields the protein CASSQDPTGDEQFF.

The chain links TRBV28 to TRBJ2-3; 8 bases line up with TRBD1. CDR1 and CDR2 (germline): MDHEN, SYDVKM. The ends lost 5 bases at V and 5 bases at J; junction bases unmatched: 6. This CDR3 comprises 14 residues. The CDR3 nucleotides read TGTGCCAGCAGTCCCGGCAGGGGGCGAGATACGCAGTATTTT. Protein product: CASSPGRGRDTQYF.

This clone was seen only once. The rearrangement joins TRBV10-3 to TRBJ2-2; the match to TRBD1 covers 10 bases. This CDR3 spans 13 amino acids. Looked up from germline, CDR1 is ENHRY and CDR2 is SYGVKD. The V gene end was trimmed by 11 bases and the J gene end by 5 bases; junction bases not matched to a gene: 5. The CDR3, as DNA: TGTGCCTCGCGACAGGGGGCGACCGGGGAGCTGTTTTTT. Encoded protein: CASRQGATGELFF.

This chain uses TRBV18 with TRBJ2-2, with TRBD2 identical over 7 bases. V was clipped by 2 bases and J by 5 bases; unmatched bases: 5. Germline V CDR1 and CDR2: KGHSH, LQKENI. This CDR3 has 15 amino acids. The CDR3, as DNA: TGTGCCAGCTCACCAAAGGGTAGCGGGACCGGGGAGCTGTTTTTT. Its translation: CASSPKGSGTGELFF. Drawing the rest from reference TRBV18 and TRBJ2-2, the complete variable domain is NAGVMQNPRHLVRRRGQEARLRCSPMKGHSHVYWYRQLPEEGLKFMVYLQKENIIDESGMPKERFSAEFPKEGPSILRIQQVVRGDSAAYFCASSPKGSGTGELFFGEGSRLTVL.

The V call is TRBV5-4, the J call TRBJ2-7; 10 nucleotides align to TRBD2. This CDR3 is 15 amino acids long. Trimming at V came to 3 bases and at J to 6 bases, leaving 9 bases not matched to a gene. Per germline, CDR1 SGHNT and CDR2 YYREEE (reference sequence). The CDR3 protein is CASSWGERGGREQYF. The CDR3 region has the DNA TGTGCCAGCAGCTGGGGAGAGCGGGGGGGACGCGAGCAGTACTTC.

V is TRBV19 and J is TRBJ1-2; 12 bases agree with TRBD1. The V and J ends lost 6 bases and 6 bases, in that order; junction bases with no gene match: 11. Germline assignment: CDR1 LNHDA and CDR2 SQIVND (reference sequence). The CDR3 totals 16 residues. CDR3 sequence: CASRPGPGTGGDGYTF. The CDR3 bases are TGTGCCAGTAGACCGGGGCCCGGGACAGGGGGCGATGGCTACACCTTC.

The CDR3 DNA reads as TGTGCCAGCAGTCCAGCAGGGACAGCTCAAGATAGCTACACCTTC. Translating it yields CASSPAGTAQDSYTF. The chain joins TRBV28 to TRBJ1-2; 7 bases map to TRBD1. After removal of 5 bases from V and 9 bases from J, the junction contained 15 bases not matched to a gene. Looked up from germline, CDR1 is MDHEN and CDR2 is SYDVKM. The CDR3 runs to 15 residues.

Concerning this clone itself: The same CDR3 is also encoded by other DNA sequences in this sample. This sequence joins TRBV27 and TRBJ2-3, with 13 bases that match TRBD2. Trimming cost V 3 bases and J 0 bases; bases outside gene matches: 0. The CDR3 has 16 residues. Germline loops: CDR1 MNHEY, CDR2 SMNVEV (reference sequence). CDR3 coding DNA: TGTGCCAGCAGTTTGGGACTAGCGGGAAGCACAGATACGCAGTATTTT. Its translation: CASSLGLAGSTDTQYF.